This record covers a single T cell receptor (beta chain). The antigen it recognizes is unknown. Sequencing relied on an Illumina HiSeq 2000. 5'RACE template switching, by which a universal primer site and unique molecular identifiers were added, was used to make TCR beta cDNA libraries. cDNA synthesis was primed from the TCR beta constant segment, followed by two successive PCR amplification steps. The study's processing was this. MIGEC was used to demultiplex reads and group reads by UMI, and MiTCR was used to assemble and quantify clonotypes. Only TCR cDNA sequences supported by at least two reads were kept to exclude erroneous sequences. Downstream repertoire analysis used the tcR package, and clonotypes were matched across fractions by CDR3 nucleotide sequence plus V segment. Antigen specificity was annotated against VDJdb with VDJmatch, allowing one amino acid substitution in CDR3. TCRdb reprocessed the reads; each CDR3 protein sequence makes one entry, and DNA is unavailable. These V and J calls originate from TCRdb's pipeline instead of the authors' own analysis. This sample's table lists 550,000 to 600,000 distinct CDR3 sequences. The ten largest clones represent approximately 3.6% of the sample.

This sample was included in a study of T cells expressing NK-cell markers (dated by TCRdb to 2020 to 2021). Background on the whole study: TCR beta-chain repertoires were profiled in sorted CD3+CD56+NKG2C+, CD3+CD56+NKG2C- and CD3+CD56-NKG2C+ T-cell subsets from several donors. Among the eight sequenced donors, only one was HCMV-seronegative, while the other seven were HCMV-seropositive. Randomly selected healthy volunteers, three men and five women, were used as the eight sequenced donors. Illumina HiSeq 2000/2500, MiSeq or NextSeq was used to sequence libraries as 2 x 150 bp reads.

A commercial ELISA kit detecting HCMV-specific IgG in serum was used to determine HCMV serostatus. Ficoll density gradient centrifugation was used to isolate peripheral blood mononuclear cells from blood. The CDR3 starts with the cysteine, ends with the phenylalanine, and has 18 residues. DNA was not recorded. From the germline V gene (reference sequence), CDR1 is SGHAT and CDR2 is FQDESV. The research as a whole found: In 5 to 7 donors, the dominant CD3+CD56+NKG2C+ clonotypes ranked among the top 10 CD8+ clonotypes, making up about 1.0-7.5% of CD8+ T cells. Those dominant clonotypes were again the most abundant among CD3+CD56-NKG2C+ cells in a handful of donors, at about 28.3-65%. Whether the expanded NKG2C-expressing T cell clones were specific for HCMV antigens remained unclear.

The sample was blood T cells: a sorted CD56 or NKG2C T cell subset, CD4+ or CD8+ T cells, or bulk PBMC T cells (not recorded which). This sequence was found in a man aged 18 to 30 in good health. Donor details come from another sample of the same person, matched by shared clones. The chain was built from TRBV11-1 and TRBJ2-7; absent DNA, TCRdb's TRBD2 call cannot be checked. The CDR3 has the sequence CASSLQLAGGPSMYEQYF.